Listed here are 10 T cell receptor beta chains from one sample, sequenced in a study of T cell changes during pregnancy in multiple sclerosis. Assay used: immunoSEQ multiplex PCR; TCRdb lists only in-frame clones, some missing. The table has some 50,000 clones, 91% seen once. This sample comprised CD8+ T cells from peripheral blood mononuclear cells, obtained in the second trimester of pregnancy. These receptors were collected from a female donor with multiple sclerosis, enrolled in a pregnancy study.

This clone came up once. V usage is TRBV19 and J usage is TRBJ1-6; the D gene is possibly TRBD1 (5 bases). Trimming removed 3 bases from V and 4 bases from J, with 13 bases in between. This CDR3 spans 16 amino acids. In germline, CDR1 is LNHDA, CDR2 SQIVND (reference sequence). The DNA of the CDR3 is TGTGCCAGTAGTATTATCGCGACAGCTTATAATTCACCCCTCCACTTT. The encoded protein is CASSIIATAYNSPLHF.

This chain joins TRBV6-5 and TRBJ2-7, with D maybe TRBD2 (5 bases). The V end was cut by 0 bases, the J end by 6 bases, with 9 bases between. This CDR3 is built from 13 residues. From germline, CDR1 is MNHEY and CDR2 SVGAGI. Here the CDR3 DNA reads TGTGCCAGCAGTTACTCAGAAGGGAGCGAGCAGTACTTC. It yields the protein CASSYSEGSEQYF.

CDR3 region: CASNTQGWGGDTQYF. The CDR3 nucleotides are TGTGCCAGCAACACCCAAGGCTGGGGGGGAGATACGCAGTATTTT. The genes are TRBV5-6 and TRBJ2-3, with 7 bases that match TRBD2. Germline V CDR1 and CDR2: SGHDT, YYEEEE. This CDR3 comprises 15 residues. V dropped 6 bases and J dropped 5; count of bases not matched to a gene: 12. The full variable domain, in which reference TRBV5-6 and TRBJ2-3 provide the parts outside the CDR3, is DAGVTQSPTHLIKTRGQQVTLRCSPKSGHDTVSWYQQALGQGPQFIFQYYEEEERQRGNFPDRFSGHQFPNYSSELNVNALLLGDSALYLCASNTQGWGGDTQYFGPGTRLTVL.

The chain is built from TRBV30 and TRBJ1-1; tentatively, D is TRBD1 (6 bases). This CDR3 is built from 14 residues. Trimming removed 0 bases from V and 5 bases from J, with 13 bases in between. Germline CDR1 is GTSNPN and CDR2 is SVGIG (reference sequence). The CDR3 DNA reads TGTGCCTGGAGTGTCGGGCAGGGGATAACTGAAGCTTTCTTT. Amino acid sequence: CAWSVGQGITEAFF.

The rearrangement uses TRBV13 and TRBJ2-5; 8 bases line up with TRBD2. The J segment lost 3 bases and the V segment lost 6 bases, leaving 9 bases of the junction unmatched. The CDR3 runs 15 residues. The germline gives CDR1 PRHDT, CDR2 FYEKMQ (reference sequence). CDR3 region: CASRDGGAREETQYF. The CDR3 nucleotides read TGTGCCAGCAGGGACGGGGGGGCACGAGAAGAGACCCAGTACTTC.

The chain combines TRBV6-1 with TRBJ1-2; D is unclear. V gave up 0 bases and J gave up 4 bases, with 6 bases separating them. The CDR3 has 13 amino acids. CDR1 is MNHNS and CDR2 is SASEGT in the germline V gene. The CDR3 nucleotides are TGTGCCAGCAGTGAAGCCCTACTCTATGGCTACACCTTC. Amino acids: CASSEALLYGYTF.

The CDR3 sequence: CASSQAFGQGIAKNIQYF. CDR3 coding DNA: TGTGCCAGCAGCCAAGCATTTGGGCAGGGGATCGCCAAAAACATTCAGTACTTC. The chain combines TRBV14 with TRBJ2-4, with D perhaps matching TRBD1 (6 bases). The CDR3 is made up of 18 amino acids. Trimming left V 1 base short and J 1 base short, with 17 bases between. Per germline, CDR1 SGHDN and CDR2 FVKESK.

V is TRBV25-1 and J is TRBJ1-1; TRBD1 matches 7 bases. With 6 bases clipped from V and 0 bases from J, the junction kept 10 bases outside the gene matches. Germline CDR1 reads MGHDK; CDR2 reads SYGVNS. The CDR3 spans 16 residues. The CDR3 protein is CASRRQGTGLNTEAFF. The CDR3 DNA follows: TGTGCCAGCAGAAGACAGGGTACGGGGTTGAACACTGAAGCTTTCTTT.

This chain uses TRBV6-5 with TRBJ1-2; a weak D match, TRBD1 (5 bases). V shed 6 bases and J shed 2 bases, with 13 bases lying between them. The length of the CDR3 is 14 residues. Germline V CDR1 and CDR2: MNHEY, SVGAGI. The CDR3 region is CASRHPRTNYGYTF. The CDR3 DNA reads as TGTGCCAGCAGACACCCCCGGACAAACTATGGCTACACCTTC.

The V gene is TRBV9, the J gene TRBJ2-5, with TRBD2 matching over 7 bases. CDR1 is SGDLS, CDR2 YYNGEE, per germline. The CDR3 runs 15 residues. J gave up 3 bases and V 1 base, and 6 bases lay outside the gene matches. This CDR3 is CASSVNWEGEETQYF. CDR3 in DNA: TGTGCCAGCAGCGTAAACTGGGAGGGAGAAGAGACCCAGTACTTC.